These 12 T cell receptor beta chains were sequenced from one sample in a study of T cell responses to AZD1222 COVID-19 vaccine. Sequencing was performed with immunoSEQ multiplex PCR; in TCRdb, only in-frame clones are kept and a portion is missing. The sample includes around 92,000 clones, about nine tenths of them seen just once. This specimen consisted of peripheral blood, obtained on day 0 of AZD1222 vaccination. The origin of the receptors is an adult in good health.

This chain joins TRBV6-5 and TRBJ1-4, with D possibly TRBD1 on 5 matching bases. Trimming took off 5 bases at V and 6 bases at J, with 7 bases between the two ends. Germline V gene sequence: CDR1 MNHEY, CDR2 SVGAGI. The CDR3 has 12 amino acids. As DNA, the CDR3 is TGTGCCAGCAGTAAGACAGATGAAAAACTGTTTTTT. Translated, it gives CASSKTDEKLFF.

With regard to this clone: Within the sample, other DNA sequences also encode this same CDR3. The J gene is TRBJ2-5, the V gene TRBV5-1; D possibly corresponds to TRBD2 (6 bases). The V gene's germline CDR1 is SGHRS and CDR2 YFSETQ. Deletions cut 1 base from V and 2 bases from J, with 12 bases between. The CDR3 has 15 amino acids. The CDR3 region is CASSLKGLDQETQYF. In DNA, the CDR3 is TGCGCCAGCAGCTTGAAGGGACTCGATCAAGAGACCCAGTACTTC.

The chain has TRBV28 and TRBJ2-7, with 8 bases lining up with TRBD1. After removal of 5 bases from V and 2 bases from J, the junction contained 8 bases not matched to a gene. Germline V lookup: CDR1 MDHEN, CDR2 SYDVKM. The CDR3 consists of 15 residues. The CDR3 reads CASSQPGQVTYEQYF. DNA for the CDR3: TGTGCCAGCAGTCAACCGGGACAGGTAACCTACGAGCAGTACTTC.

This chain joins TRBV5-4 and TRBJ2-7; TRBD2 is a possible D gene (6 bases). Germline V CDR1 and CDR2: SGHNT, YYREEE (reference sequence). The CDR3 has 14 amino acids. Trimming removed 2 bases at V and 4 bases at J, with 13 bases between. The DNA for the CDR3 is TGTGCCAGCAGCTTAATCGGGGGAACGTACGAGCAGTACTTC. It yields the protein CASSLIGGTYEQYF.

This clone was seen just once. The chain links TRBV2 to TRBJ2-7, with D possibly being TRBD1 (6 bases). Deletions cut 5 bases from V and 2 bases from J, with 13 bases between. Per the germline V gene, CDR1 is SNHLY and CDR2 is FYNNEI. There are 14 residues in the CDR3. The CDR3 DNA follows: TGTGCCAGCAGTCGAGACAGGCTTACCTACGAGCAGTACTTC. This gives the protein CASSRDRLTYEQYF.

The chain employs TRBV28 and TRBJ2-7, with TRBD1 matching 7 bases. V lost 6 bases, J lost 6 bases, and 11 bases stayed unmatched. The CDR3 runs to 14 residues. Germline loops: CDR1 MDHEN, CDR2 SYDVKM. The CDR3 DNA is TGTGCCAGCAGCCTAAGCGGCAGGGGGAGCGAGCAGTACTTC. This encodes CASSLSGRGSEQYF.

The CDR3 nucleotides read TGTGCCAGTAGTTCCTCAGACTTTGAAAACATTCAGTACTTC. This gives the protein CASSSSDFENIQYF. The chain links TRBV19 to TRBJ2-4; D is undetermined. The CDR3 has 14 residues. The V end lost 5 bases, the J end lost 5 bases, and 13 bases lay between the germline ends. CDR1 and CDR2 (germline): LNHDA, SQIVND (reference sequence).

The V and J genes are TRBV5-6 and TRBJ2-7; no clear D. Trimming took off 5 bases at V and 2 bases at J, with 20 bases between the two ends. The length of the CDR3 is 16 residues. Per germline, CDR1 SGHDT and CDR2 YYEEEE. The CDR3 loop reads CASRLGMAGRPYEQYF. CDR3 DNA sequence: TGTGCCAGCAGACTTGGGATGGCAGGCCGACCCTACGAGCAGTACTTC.

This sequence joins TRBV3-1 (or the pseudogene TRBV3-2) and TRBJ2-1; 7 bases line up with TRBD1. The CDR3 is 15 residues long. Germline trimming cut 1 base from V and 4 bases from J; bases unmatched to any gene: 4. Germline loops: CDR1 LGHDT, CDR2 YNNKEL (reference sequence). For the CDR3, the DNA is TGTGCCAGCAGCCAAGCGGGACAGTCGTACAATGAGCAGTTCTTC. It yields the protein CASSQAGQSYNEQFF.

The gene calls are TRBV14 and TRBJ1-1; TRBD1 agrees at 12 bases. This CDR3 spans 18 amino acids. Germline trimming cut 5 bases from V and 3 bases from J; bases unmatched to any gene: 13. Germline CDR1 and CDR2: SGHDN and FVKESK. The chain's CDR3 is CASSVMKGQGARDTEAFF. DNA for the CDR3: TGTGCCAGCAGCGTCATGAAGGGACAGGGGGCGCGGGACACTGAAGCTTTCTTT.

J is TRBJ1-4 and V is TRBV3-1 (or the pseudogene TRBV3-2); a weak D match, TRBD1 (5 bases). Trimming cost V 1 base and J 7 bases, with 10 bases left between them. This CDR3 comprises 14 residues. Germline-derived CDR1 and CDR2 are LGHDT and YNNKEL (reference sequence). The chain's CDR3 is CASSQAGTVEKLFF. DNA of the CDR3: TGTGCCAGCAGCCAAGCCGGGACGGTTGAAAAACTGTTTTTT.

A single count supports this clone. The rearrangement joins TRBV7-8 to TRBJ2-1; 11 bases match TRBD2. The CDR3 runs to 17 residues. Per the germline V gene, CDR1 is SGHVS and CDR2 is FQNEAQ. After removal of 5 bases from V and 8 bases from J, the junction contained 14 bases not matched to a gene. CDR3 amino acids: CASSPNPLAGGNHEQFF. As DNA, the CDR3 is TGTGCCAGCAGCCCCAACCCTCTAGCGGGGGGCAATCATGAGCAGTTCTTC.